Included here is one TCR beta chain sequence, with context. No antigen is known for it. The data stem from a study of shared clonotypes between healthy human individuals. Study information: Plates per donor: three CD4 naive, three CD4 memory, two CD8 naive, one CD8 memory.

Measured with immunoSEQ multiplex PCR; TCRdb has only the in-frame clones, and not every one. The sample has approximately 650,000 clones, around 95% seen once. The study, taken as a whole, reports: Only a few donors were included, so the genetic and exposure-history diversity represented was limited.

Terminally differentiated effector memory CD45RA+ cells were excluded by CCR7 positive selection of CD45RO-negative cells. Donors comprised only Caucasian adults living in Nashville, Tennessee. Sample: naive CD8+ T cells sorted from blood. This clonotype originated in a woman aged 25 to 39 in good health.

CDR3 protein: CASSPPGLAGSYEQYF. The CDR3 DNA reads TGTGCCAGCAGCCCTCCGGGACTAGCGGGATCCTACGAGCAGTACTTC. The rearrangement links TRBV7-9 to TRBJ2-7, with 13 bases aligning to TRBD2. There are 16 residues in the CDR3. J lost 1 base, V lost 5 bases, and 5 bases had no gene match. Germline V gives CDR1 SEHNR, CDR2 FQNEAQ (reference sequence).